This T cell receptor (beta chain) was documented in a study of technical replicates of blood from a few donors. The table came from immunoSEQ multiplex PCR; TCRdb's copy has only in-frame clones and leaves some out. This sample yields about 83,000 clones, of which roughly 94% are seen a single time; approximately 0.24% belongs to the top ten. The material sequenced was T cells isolated from PBMCs. This TCR was sampled from a human donor in good health.

The CDR3 sequence: CASSIASGDYNEQFF. The CDR3 region has the DNA TGTGCCAGTAGTATAGCCAGCGGGGACTACAATGAGCAGTTCTTC. J is TRBJ2-1 and V is TRBV19, with TRBD2 identical over 7 bases. This CDR3 is 15 amino acids long. Germline values: CDR1 LNHDA, CDR2 SQIVND (reference sequence). After removal of 1 base from V and 3 bases from J, the junction contained 3 bases not matched to a gene.